The sequence of this TCR beta chain was determined in a study of T cells in Graves' hyperthyroidism and ophthalmopathy. Ten or more counts support this clonotype. RNA transcripts provided the source from which TCR beta CDR3 regions were amplified. HTBI primers were the set used in a first-round RT-PCR of the TCR CDR3. TCRdb re-analysed the multiplex PCR reads in MiXCR, keeping a single row per CDR3 protein. The table has about 290,000 distinct CDR3 sequences, 10% to 15% seen once; the top ten hold 7.8%. This CDR3 spans 15 amino acids. Trimming took 4 bases from V and 10 from J; bases not matched to a gene: 17. The germline V gene has CDR1 GTSNPN and CDR2 SVGIG (reference sequence).

The chain uses TRBV30 and TRBJ2-3; TRBD1 aligns across 7 bases. The source material was blood. The source of this sequence is a woman in her thirties with Graves' hyperthyroidism that later progressed to Graves' ophthalmopathy. CDR3 in DNA: TGTGCCTGGAACCGGGACAGCGTGGGTTTAAGTCCGCAGTATTTT. It yields the protein CAWNRDSVGLSPQYF. The full variable domain, completed using reference TRBV30 and TRBJ2-3, is SQTIHQWPATLVQPVGSPLSLECTVEGTSNPNLYWYRQAAGRGLQLLFYSVGIGQISSEVPQNLSASRPQDRQFILSSKKLLLSDSGFYLCAWNRDSVGLSPQYFGPGTRLTVL.